The source of this T cell receptor (beta chain) is a study of shared clonotypes between healthy human individuals. Assay: immunoSEQ multiplex PCR; the TCRdb copy retains only in-frame clones and omits some. Here the sample spans over 1.5 million clones, 95% to 99% being singletons. This CDR3 is 15 amino acids long. The germline gives CDR1 SGDLS, CDR2 YYNGEE. V lost 3 bases, J lost 1 base, and 3 bases stayed unmatched. CD4+ cells were split into CD45RA+ naive and CD45RA-negative memory subsets. General study results and limits: The naive CD4 repertoires of a few donors were compared, and 5% to 6.5% of clonotypes were shared.

On this clone: Its antigen is unidentified.

The rearrangement joins TRBV9 to TRBJ1-4; 7 bases fit TRBD1. The material sequenced was naive CD4+ T cells sorted from blood. Subset defined: CD45RA+ positively selected. The clonotype originates from a man aged 25-40 years in good health. CDR3 sequence (DNA): TGTGCCAGCAGCGCGGGGGACAGAACTAATGAAAAACTGTTTTTT. Its protein is CASSAGDRTNEKLFF. Based on the CDR3 plus reference TRBV9 and TRBJ1-4, the full variable domain is DSGVTQTPKHLITATGQRVTLRCSPRSGDLSVYWYQQSLDQGLQFLIQYYNGEERAKGNILERFSAQQFPDLHSELNLSSLELGDSALYFCASSAGDRTNEKLFFGSGTQLSVL.